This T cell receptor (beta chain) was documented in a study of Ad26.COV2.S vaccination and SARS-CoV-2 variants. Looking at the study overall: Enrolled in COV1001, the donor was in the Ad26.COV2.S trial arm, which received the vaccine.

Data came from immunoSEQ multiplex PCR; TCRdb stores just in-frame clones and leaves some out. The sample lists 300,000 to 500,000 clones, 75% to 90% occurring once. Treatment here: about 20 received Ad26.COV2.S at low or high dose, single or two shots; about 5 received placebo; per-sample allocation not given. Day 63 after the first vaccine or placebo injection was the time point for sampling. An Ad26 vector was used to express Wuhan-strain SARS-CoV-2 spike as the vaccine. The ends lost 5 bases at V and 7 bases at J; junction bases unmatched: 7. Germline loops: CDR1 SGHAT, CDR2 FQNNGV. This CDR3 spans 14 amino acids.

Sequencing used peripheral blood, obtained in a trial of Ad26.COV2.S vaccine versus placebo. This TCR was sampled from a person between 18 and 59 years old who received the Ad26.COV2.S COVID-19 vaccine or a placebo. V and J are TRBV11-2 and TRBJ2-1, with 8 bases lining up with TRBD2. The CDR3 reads CASSPKRGGNEQFF. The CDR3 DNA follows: TGTGCCAGCAGCCCCAAACGGGGGGGGAATGAGCAGTTCTTC.